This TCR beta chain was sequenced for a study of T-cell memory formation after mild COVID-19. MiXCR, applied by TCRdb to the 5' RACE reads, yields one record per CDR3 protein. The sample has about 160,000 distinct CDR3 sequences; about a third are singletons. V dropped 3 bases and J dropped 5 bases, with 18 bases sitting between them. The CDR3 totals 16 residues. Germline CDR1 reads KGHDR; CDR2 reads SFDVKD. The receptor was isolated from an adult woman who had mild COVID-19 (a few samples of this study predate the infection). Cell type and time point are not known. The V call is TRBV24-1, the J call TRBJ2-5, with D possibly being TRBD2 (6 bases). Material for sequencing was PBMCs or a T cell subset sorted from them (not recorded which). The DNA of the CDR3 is TGTGCCACCAGTGATGCGGACGGAGGGATGTTGGAGACCCAGTACTTC. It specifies CATSDADGGMLETQYF.